This TCR beta chain derives from a study of T cell responses to AZD1222 COVID-19 vaccine. Study observations and caveats: A reported finding is that nearly half of spike-specific TCRs target unmutated variant regions.

Clones were read by immunoSEQ multiplex PCR, and TCRdb kept only the in-frame ones, dropping some. The table has just under 150,000 clones, around 90% seen once; the top ten hold about 5%. The V gene's germline CDR1 is MNHEY and CDR2 SVGAGI. This CDR3 region has 14 residues. Trimming removed 0 bases at V and 3 bases at J, with 8 bases between. Turning to this clone: Its antigen is unidentified. Other DNA sequences of this sample code for an identical CDR3.

This specimen was peripheral blood, taken 28 days after the second dose of the MenACWY control vaccine. The V and J genes are TRBV6-5 and TRBJ1-1, with a tentative D call TRBD1 (5 bases). The source is an adult who received the MenACWY meningococcal vaccine as a control. For the CDR3, the DNA is TGTGCCAGCAGTTACTCCCGGGGGGACACTGAAGCTTTCTTT. Translating it yields CASSYSRGDTEAFF.